These 30 T cell receptor beta chains share one sample of origin, sequenced in a study of cytomegalovirus exposure and HLA in healthy donors. The PCR had 60 Vbeta and 13 Jbeta primers. Repertoires were generated with immunoSEQ multiplex PCR, while TCRdb's copy carries only in-frame clones and drops some. The sample shows 55,000 to 75,000 clones, 70% to 75% of them seen only once. The sample consisted of PBMCs. The receptors shown here come from a man aged 30-40 years in good health and CMV-seropositive.

This CDR3 is CASSLSVKGAFYEQYF. The DNA for the CDR3 is TGTGCCAGCAGTTTATCGGTTAAAGGGGCGTTCTACGAGCAGTACTTC. The chain is built from TRBV27 and TRBJ2-7, with D possibly TRBD1 on 5 matching bases. The V gene lost 0 bases and the J gene lost 3 bases, with 15 bases spanning the gap. The CDR3 loop spans 16 amino acids. Per the germline V gene, CDR1 is MNHEY and CDR2 is SMNVEV (reference sequence).

The rearrangement links TRBV4-2 to TRBJ2-2; the match to TRBD2 covers 13 bases. The V gene end was trimmed by 5 bases and the J gene end by 6 bases; junction bases not matched to a gene: 3. CDR3 length equals 15 residues. Per the germline V gene, CDR1 is LGHNA and CDR2 is YNFKEQ. CDR3 bases: TGTGCCAGCAGCTTCACTAGCGGGGGGGCCGGGGAGCTGTTTTTT. Protein product: CASSFTSGGAGELFF.

CDR3 residues: CASSYSLAGGGEQFF. CDR3 sequence (DNA): TGTGCCAGCAGTTACTCACTAGCGGGGGGGGGTGAGCAGTTCTTC. V gene TRBV6-5 combines with J gene TRBJ2-1, with 13 bases lining up with TRBD2. V trimming: 0 bases; J trimming: 9 bases; junction bases outside the gene matches: 2. Germline CDR1 MNHEY, CDR2 SVGAGI. The CDR3 contains 15 residues.

The V call is TRBV5-1, the J call TRBJ1-1; 7 bases are shared with TRBD1. Trimming removed 4 bases from V and 10 bases from J; junction bases left unmatched: 13. The CDR3 runs 14 residues. Germline V gives CDR1 SGHRS, CDR2 YFSETQ. The CDR3 coding sequence is TGCGCCAGCAGCGGCCCCGGGACAGCCAGGGGAGCTTTCTTT. It yields the protein CASSGPGTARGAFF.

The V call is TRBV7-2, the J call TRBJ1-5, with a possible D match to TRBD1 (6 bases). CDR1 and CDR2 (germline): SGHTA, FQGNSA. The CDR3 runs to 15 residues. The ends were cut back, 1 base at V and 9 bases at J, with 16 bases in the middle. The CDR3 coding sequence is TGTGCCAGCAGCTTAGGAGGACAGCTAGACATGCCCCAGCATTTT. It translates to CASSLGGQLDMPQHF.

The rearrangement uses TRBV28 and TRBJ2-1, with D maybe TRBD2 (6 bases). In germline, CDR1 is MDHEN, CDR2 SYDVKM. This CDR3 is 15 amino acids long. Trimming removed 1 base at V and 1 base at J, with 8 bases between. Here the CDR3 DNA reads TGTGCCAGCAGTTTATTACGGGGGTCCTACAATGAGCAGTTCTTC. It codes for CASSLLRGSYNEQFF.

This sequence joins TRBV7-9 and TRBJ2-1; maybe TRBD1 (6 bases). Trimming took off 5 bases at V and 0 bases at J, with 11 bases between the two ends. Looked up from germline, CDR1 is SEHNR and CDR2 is FQNEAQ (reference sequence). This CDR3 region has 15 residues. The CDR3 nucleotides read TGTGCCAGCAGCCCGCAGGGGAGCTCCTACAATGAGCAGTTCTTC. Its protein product is CASSPQGSSYNEQFF.

This sequence joins TRBV7-9 and TRBJ1-6; 7 bases are shared with TRBD1. Germline V CDR1 and CDR2: SEHNR, FQNEAQ (reference sequence). V shed 1 base, J shed 7 bases, and the junction held 7 bases outside the gene matches. This CDR3 comprises 16 residues. The CDR3 sequence is CASSLEGGTNNSPLHF. The DNA for the CDR3 is TGTGCCAGCAGCTTAGAAGGGGGCACAAACAATTCACCCCTCCACTTT.

This clone was detected only once. The chain has TRBV19 and TRBJ1-1, with D unclear. This CDR3 is 14 amino acids long. The ends were cut back, 1 base at V and 1 base at J, with 7 bases in the middle. Germline V CDR1 and CDR2: LNHDA, SQIVND (reference sequence). The CDR3: CASSIAQWNTEAFF. The CDR3 DNA follows: TGTGCCAGTAGTATAGCACAGTGGAACACTGAAGCTTTCTTT. The variable domain in full, completed from reference TRBV19 and TRBJ1-1, reads DGGITQSPKYLFRKEGQNVTLSCEQNLNHDAMYWYRQDPGQGLRLIYYSQIVNDFQKGDIAEGYSVSREKKESFPLTVTSAQKNPTAFYLCASSIAQWNTEAFFGQGTRLTVV.

The chain joins TRBV7-3 to TRBJ1-1; no reliable D call. Germline V gene sequence: CDR1 SGHTA, CDR2 FQGTGA. The ends were cut back, 1 base at V and 0 bases at J, with 9 bases in the middle. CDR3 length equals 15 residues. Written as DNA, the CDR3 is TGTGCCAGCAGCTTAAGTATTGCGTTGAACACTGAAGCTTTCTTT. This translates into CASSLSIALNTEAFF.

A single count supports this clone. The rearrangement links TRBV7-8 to TRBJ1-1, with D perhaps TRBD1 (5 bases). Trimming left V 3 bases short and J 7 bases short, with 12 bases between. From germline, CDR1 is SGHVS and CDR2 FQNEAQ. CDR3 length equals 13 residues. The CDR3 sequence is CASSFQGEGEAFF. The CDR3 bases are TGTGCCAGCAGCTTTCAAGGGGAAGGTGAAGCTTTCTTT.

This chain joins TRBV7-2 and TRBJ2-7; no reliable D call. CDR1 is SGHTA and CDR2 is FQGNSA in the germline V gene. V lost 1 base and J lost 4, with 11 bases in between. This CDR3 is 14 amino acids long. The CDR3 nucleotides are TGTGCCAGCAGCTTAGGCGGTAAGAGTTACGAGCAGTACTTC. It is translated as CASSLGGKSYEQYF.

The V and J genes are TRBV28 and TRBJ1-2, with D maybe TRBD1 (5 bases). This CDR3 is 13 amino acids long. The V end lost 6 bases, the J end lost 2 bases, and 10 bases lay between the germline ends. The germline gives CDR1 MDHEN, CDR2 SYDVKM. The CDR3 reads CASSTRVNYGYTF. The CDR3 coding sequence is TGTGCCAGCAGCACCAGGGTAAACTATGGCTACACCTTC.

The table lists this clone with a few counts. The genes are TRBV7-8 and TRBJ2-6; D unresolved. V lost 4 bases and J lost 6, with 7 bases in between. CDR3 length: 13 amino acids. In germline, CDR1 is SGHVS, CDR2 FQNEAQ. CDR3 nucleotides: TGTGCCAGCAGCTCCCCTATGGCCAACGTCCTGACTTTC. Protein: CASSSPMANVLTF.

The rearrangement uses TRBV4-1 and TRBJ1-5; tentative D call: TRBD1 (5 bases). Trimming took off 1 base at V and 0 bases at J, with 13 bases between the two ends. Germline V gene data show CDR1 as MGHRA and CDR2 as YSYEKL. The CDR3 is 17 amino acids. CDR3 nucleotides: TGCGCCAGCAGCCAAGTTTCGGGGGGTTATAGCAATCAGCCCCAGCATTTT. This encodes CASSQVSGGYSNQPQHF.

The rearrangement uses TRBV30 and TRBJ2-7; a weak D match, TRBD2 (5 bases). The ends were cut back, 1 base at V and 4 bases at J, with 14 bases in the middle. The germline gives CDR1 GTSNPN, CDR2 SVGIG (reference sequence). The CDR3 consists of 14 residues. CDR3 nucleotides: TGTGCCTGGAGTGGGACTTTAGCCCGTTACGAGCAGTACTTC. Translation: CAWSGTLARYEQYF. Filled out from reference TRBV30 and TRBJ2-7, the complete variable domain reads SQTIHQWPATLVQPVGSPLSLECTVEGTSNPNLYWYRQAAGRGLQLLFYSVGIGQISSEVPQNLSASRPQDRQFILSSKKLLLSDSGFYLCAWSGTLARYEQYFGPGTRLTVT.

This chain uses TRBV19 with TRBJ2-3, with TRBD1 identical over 7 bases. The V segment lost 7 bases and the J segment 4 bases; nucleotides outside the gene matches: 2. The CDR3 loop spans 12 amino acids. Germline CDR1 is LNHDA and CDR2 is SQIVND (reference sequence). Here the CDR3 DNA reads TGTGCCAGTAAGGGGGCAGCAGATACGCAGTATTTT. Translated, it gives CASKGAADTQYF.

V is TRBV7-9 and J is TRBJ1-1; no reliable D call. Germline CDR1 SEHNR, CDR2 FQNEAQ (reference sequence). CDR3 length: 13 residues. V was shortened by 4 bases and J by 4 bases, with 10 bases between the two germline ends. CDR3 residues: CASSSSSPTEAFF. CDR3 sequence (DNA): TGTGCCAGCAGCTCCTCGAGTCCCACTGAAGCTTTCTTT.

The chain joins TRBV6-5 to TRBJ1-2, with D tentatively TRBD1 (6 bases). Germline CDR1 MNHEY, CDR2 SVGAGI. There are 13 residues in the CDR3. V was shortened by 1 base and J by 8 bases, with 11 bases between the two germline ends. DNA of the CDR3: TGTGCCAGCAGTTACTATGGGGGCGGGGGCTACACCTTC. It translates to CASSYYGGGGYTF.

This sequence joins TRBV7-8 and TRBJ2-5, with 10 bases matching TRBD2. This CDR3 is built from 15 residues. V lost 5 bases to trimming and J lost 12 bases; unmatched junction nucleotides: 15. CDR1 is SGHVS, CDR2 FQNEAQ, per germline. For the CDR3, the DNA is TGTGCCAGCAGCCTCCTGGGGTTAGCGGGGGGCCCGGAGTACTTC. Its protein product is CASSLLGLAGGPEYF.

The chain carries TRBV23-1 and TRBJ1-2; the D is unclear. Being an ORF, TRBV23-1 has a function that is uncertain. This CDR3 region has 14 residues. V shed 0 bases and J shed 12 bases, with 17 bases lying between them. CDR3 region: CASSQSRDIQGNTF. CDR3 DNA sequence: TGCGCCAGCAGTCAATCGAGAGACATACAAGGAAACACCTTC.

The chain uses TRBV27 and TRBJ1-2, with 9 bases identical to TRBD1. The V and J ends lost 5 bases and 5 bases, in that order; junction bases with no gene match: 15. Germline loops: CDR1 MNHEY, CDR2 SMNVEV (reference sequence). This CDR3 region has 17 residues. In nucleotides, the CDR3 is TGTGCCAGCAGTCCTACAGGGGGCGGAGGTGTCGTATATGGCTACACCTTC. It yields the protein CASSPTGGGGVVYGYTF.

To note about this clone: At one of its ends the junction is not consistent with the germline gene, which may arise from a read error. The CDR3 sequence: CASSSGTGTYEQCF. The CDR3, as DNA: TGCGCCAGCAGCTCTGGGACAGGGACCTACGAGCAGTGCTTC. The chain uses TRBV5-1 and TRBJ2-7, with 9 bases lining up with TRBD1. The length of the CDR3 is 14 residues. Germline V CDR1 and CDR2: SGHRS, YFSETQ.

The V and J genes are TRBV2 and TRBJ1-1, with D possibly being TRBD1 (5 bases). The V gene lost 4 bases and the J gene lost 3 bases, with 9 bases spanning the gap. CDR3 length: 13 residues. CDR1 is SNHLY and CDR2 is FYNNEI in the germline V gene. CDR3 sequence: CASSVGEDTEAFF. The CDR3 DNA follows: TGTGCCAGCAGTGTGGGGGAGGACACTGAAGCTTTCTTT. The whole variable domain, remainder taken from reference TRBV2 and TRBJ1-1, is EPEVTQTPSHQVTQMGQEVILRCVPISNHLYFYWYRQILGQKVEFLVSFYNNEISEKSEIFDDQFSVERPDGSNFTLKIRSTKLEDSAMYFCASSVGEDTEAFFGQGTRLTVV.

This clone came up a few times. The genes are TRBV2 and TRBJ1-1; D unresolved. There are 14 residues in the CDR3. Trimming removed 8 bases from V and 0 bases from J, with 13 bases in between. Germline-derived CDR1 and CDR2 are SNHLY and FYNNEI. As DNA, the CDR3 is TGTGCCAGCCTTCGGGAGGCGGTGAACACTGAAGCTTTCTTT. Protein sequence: CASLREAVNTEAFF.

CDR3 in amino acids: CASSLDRGGETQYF. DNA for the CDR3: TGTGCCAGCAGCTTGGACAGGGGAGGCGAGACCCAGTACTTC. The rearrangement joins TRBV7-9 to TRBJ2-5; 9 bases align to TRBD1. The V gene end was trimmed by 3 bases and the J gene end by 5 bases; junction bases not matched to a gene: 4. The CDR3 runs 14 residues. Germline CDR1 and CDR2: SEHNR and FQNEAQ (reference sequence).

V usage is TRBV10-3 and J usage is TRBJ2-7; a possible D gene is TRBD1 (6 bases). The length of the CDR3 is 13 residues. The germline gives CDR1 ENHRY, CDR2 SYGVKD. The V end was cut by 6 bases, the J end by 0 bases, with 9 bases between. DNA for the CDR3: TGTGCCATCAGCCCGGACAGCTCCTACGAGCAGTACTTC. Protein: CAISPDSSYEQYF.

This chain joins TRBV7-2 and TRBJ2-3; TRBD2 matches at 10 bases. Germline V gives CDR1 SGHTA, CDR2 FQGNSA. There are 17 residues in the CDR3. V lost 3 bases, J lost 5 bases, and 11 bases stayed unmatched. CDR3 in amino acids: CASSFYSSGGLRDTQYF. CDR3 bases: TGTGCCAGCAGCTTTTACTCTAGCGGGGGCCTGAGAGATACGCAGTATTTT. Drawing the rest from reference TRBV7-2 and TRBJ2-3, the complete variable domain is GAGVSQSPSNKVTEKGKDVELRCDPISGHTALYWYRQSLGQGLEFLIYFQGNSAPDKSGLPSDRFSAERTGGSVSTLTIQRTQQEDSAVYLCASSFYSSGGLRDTQYFGPGTRLTVL.

The chain employs TRBV30 and TRBJ1-1; weak D call: TRBD1 (5 bases). The CDR3 consists of 14 residues. Deletions cut 5 bases from V and 1 base from J, with 14 bases between. Germline loops: CDR1 GTSNPN, CDR2 SVGIG (reference sequence). The CDR3 nucleotides are TGTGCCTGGGCGCGGGGCCGACAGAACACTGAAGCTTTCTTT. Translated: CAWARGRQNTEAFF.

This chain links TRBV5-1 with TRBJ2-5; D possibly corresponds to TRBD2 (5 bases). This CDR3 is 13 amino acids long. Germline CDR1 reads SGHRS; CDR2 reads YFSETQ. V shed 1 base and J shed 7 bases, with 11 bases lying between them. The CDR3 DNA is TGCGCCAGCAGCTTGAGCGGAGTGACGACCCAGTACTTC. It yields the protein CASSLSGVTTQYF.